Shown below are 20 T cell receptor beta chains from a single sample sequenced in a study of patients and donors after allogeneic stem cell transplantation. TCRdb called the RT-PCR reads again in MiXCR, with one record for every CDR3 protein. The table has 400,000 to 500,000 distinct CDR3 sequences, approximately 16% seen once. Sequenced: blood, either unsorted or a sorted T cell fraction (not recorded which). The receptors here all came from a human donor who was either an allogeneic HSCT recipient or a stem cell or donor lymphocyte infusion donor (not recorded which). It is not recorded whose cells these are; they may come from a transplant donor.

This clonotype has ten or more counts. CDR3 sequence: CASSLSGNNEQFF. The CDR3, as DNA: TGTGCCAGCAGCTTAAGCGGTAACAATGAGCAGTTCTTC. This sequence joins TRBV7-9 and TRBJ2-1; D possibly corresponds to TRBD2 (5 bases). The CDR3 runs to 13 residues. V lost 2 bases and J 5 bases, leaving 7 bases between the germline ends. Germline-derived CDR1 and CDR2 are SEHNR and FQNEAQ (reference sequence). Full variable domain (remainder filled in from reference TRBV7-9 and TRBJ2-1): DTGVSQNPRHKITKRGQNVTFRCDPISEHNRLYWYRQTLGQGPEFLTYFQNEAQLEKSRLLSDRFSAERPKGSFSTLEIQRTEQGDSAMYLCASSLSGNNEQFFGPGTRLTVL.

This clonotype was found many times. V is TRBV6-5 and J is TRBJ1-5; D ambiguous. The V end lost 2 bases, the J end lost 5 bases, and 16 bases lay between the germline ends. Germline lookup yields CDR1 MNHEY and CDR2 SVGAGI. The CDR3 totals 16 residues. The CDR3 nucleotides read TGTGCCAGCAGTTACGGCCCTATAGGGATTTATCAGCCCCAGCATTTT. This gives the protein CASSYGPIGIYQPQHF.

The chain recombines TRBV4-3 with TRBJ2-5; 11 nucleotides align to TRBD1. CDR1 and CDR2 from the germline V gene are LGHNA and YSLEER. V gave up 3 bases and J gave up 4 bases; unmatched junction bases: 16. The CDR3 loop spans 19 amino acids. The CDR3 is CASSHSLGPGQGVGETQYF. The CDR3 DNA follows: TGCGCCAGCAGCCACTCCCTCGGTCCGGGACAGGGGGTGGGAGAGACCCAGTACTTC.

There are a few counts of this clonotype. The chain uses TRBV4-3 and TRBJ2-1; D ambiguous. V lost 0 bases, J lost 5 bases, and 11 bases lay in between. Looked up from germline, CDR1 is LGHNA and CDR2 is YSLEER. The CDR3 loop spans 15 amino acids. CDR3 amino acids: CASSQEYLDHNEQFF. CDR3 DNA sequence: TGCGCCAGCAGCCAAGAGTACCTCGACCACAATGAGCAGTTCTTC.

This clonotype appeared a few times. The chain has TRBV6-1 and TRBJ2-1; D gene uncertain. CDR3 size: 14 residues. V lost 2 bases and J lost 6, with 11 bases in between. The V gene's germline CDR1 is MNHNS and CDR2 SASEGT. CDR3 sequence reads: CASSERPIFNEQFF. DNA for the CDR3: TGTGCCAGCAGTGAAAGACCGATATTCAATGAGCAGTTCTTC.

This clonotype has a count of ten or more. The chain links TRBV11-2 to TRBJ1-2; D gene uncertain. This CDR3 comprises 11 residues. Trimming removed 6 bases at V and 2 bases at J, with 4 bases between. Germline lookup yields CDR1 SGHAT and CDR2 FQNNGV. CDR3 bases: TGTGCCAGCAGGGAGAACTATGGCTACACCTTC. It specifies CASRENYGYTF.

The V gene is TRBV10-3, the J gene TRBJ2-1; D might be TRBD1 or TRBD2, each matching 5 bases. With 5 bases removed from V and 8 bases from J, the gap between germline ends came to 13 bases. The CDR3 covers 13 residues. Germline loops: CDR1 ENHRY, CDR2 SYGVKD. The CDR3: CAISRYRGDEQFF. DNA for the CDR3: TGTGCCATCAGTAGATACAGAGGGGATGAGCAGTTCTTC.

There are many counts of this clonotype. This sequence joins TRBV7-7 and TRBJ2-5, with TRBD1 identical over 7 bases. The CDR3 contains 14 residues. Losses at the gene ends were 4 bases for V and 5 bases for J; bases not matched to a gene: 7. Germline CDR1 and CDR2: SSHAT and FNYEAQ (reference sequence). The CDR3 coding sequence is TGTGCCAGCAGCTACCGACAGGGTTGGGAGACCCAGTACTTC. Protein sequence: CASSYRQGWETQYF.

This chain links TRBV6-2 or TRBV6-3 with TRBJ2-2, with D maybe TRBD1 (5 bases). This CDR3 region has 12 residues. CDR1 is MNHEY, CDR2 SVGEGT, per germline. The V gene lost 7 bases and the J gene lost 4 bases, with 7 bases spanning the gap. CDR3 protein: CASTQGTGELFF. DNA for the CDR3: TGTGCCAGCACTCAGGGCACCGGGGAGCTGTTTTTT.

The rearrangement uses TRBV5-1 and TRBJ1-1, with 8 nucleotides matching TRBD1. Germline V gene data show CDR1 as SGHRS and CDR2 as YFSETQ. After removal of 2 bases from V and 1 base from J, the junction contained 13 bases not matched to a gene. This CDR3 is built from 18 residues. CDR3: CASSFGFPDRDENTEAFF. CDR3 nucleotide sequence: TGCGCCAGCAGCTTCGGGTTCCCGGACAGGGACGAGAACACTGAAGCTTTCTTT.

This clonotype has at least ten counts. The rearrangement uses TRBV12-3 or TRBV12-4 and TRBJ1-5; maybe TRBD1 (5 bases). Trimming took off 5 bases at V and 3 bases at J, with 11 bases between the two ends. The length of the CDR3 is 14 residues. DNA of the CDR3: TGTGCCAGCAGTCGCCGACAGTCCAATCAGCCCCAGCATTTT. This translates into CASSRRQSNQPQHF.

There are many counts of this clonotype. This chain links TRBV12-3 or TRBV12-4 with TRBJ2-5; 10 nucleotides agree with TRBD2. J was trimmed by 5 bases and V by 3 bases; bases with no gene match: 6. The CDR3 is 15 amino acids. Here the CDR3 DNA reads TGTGCCAGCAGTTTGAGCGGGAGGGCCGGTGAGACCCAGTACTTC. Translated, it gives CASSLSGRAGETQYF.

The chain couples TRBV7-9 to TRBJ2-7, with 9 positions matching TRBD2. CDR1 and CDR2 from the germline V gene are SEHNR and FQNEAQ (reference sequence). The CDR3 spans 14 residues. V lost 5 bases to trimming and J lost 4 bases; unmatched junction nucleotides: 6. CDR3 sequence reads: CASSRPTSGYEQYF. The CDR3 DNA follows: TGTGCCAGCAGCCGGCCCACTAGCGGGTACGAGCAGTACTTC.

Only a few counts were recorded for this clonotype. CDR3 residues: CASSLEGINYGYTF. In DNA form, the CDR3 reads TGTGCCAGCAGCTTAGAAGGGATCAACTATGGCTACACCTTC. The J gene is TRBJ1-2, the V gene TRBV5-5; D not certain. Trimming removed 2 bases at V and 2 bases at J, with 10 bases between. This CDR3 is 14 amino acids long. Germline V gene data show CDR1 as SGHKS and CDR2 as YYEKEE (reference sequence).

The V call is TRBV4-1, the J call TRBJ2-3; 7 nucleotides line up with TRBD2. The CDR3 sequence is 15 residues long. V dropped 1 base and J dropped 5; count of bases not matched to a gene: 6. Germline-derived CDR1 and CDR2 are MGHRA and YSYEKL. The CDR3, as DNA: TGCGCCAGCAGCCAAGTGGCGGGAGTGGGAGATACGCAGTATTTT. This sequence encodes CASSQVAGVGDTQYF.

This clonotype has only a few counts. The CDR3 DNA reads TGTGCCAGCAGTTTCGTTGGCAGGCCCCAGCATTTT. It is translated as CASSFVGRPQHF. The chain has TRBV27 and TRBJ1-5; unclear D gene. V lost 3 bases to trimming and J lost 9 bases, with 9 bases between them. This CDR3 has 12 amino acids. CDR1 MNHEY and CDR2 SMNVEV come from the germline V gene (reference sequence).

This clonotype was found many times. DNA of the CDR3: TGTGCCAGCAGCTACCCAGGGACAGATACGCAGTATTTT. It yields the protein CASSYPGTDTQYF. The chain is built from TRBV6-5 and TRBJ2-3, with a possible D match to TRBD1 (5 bases). Per the germline V gene, CDR1 is MNHEY and CDR2 is SVGAGI. The V end was cut by 6 bases, the J end by 3 bases, with 10 bases between. This CDR3 spans 13 amino acids.

Written as DNA, the CDR3 is TGTGCCACCAGCAGAGGCCCGAAAAACAGGGGCTATGGCTACACCTTC. Its protein is CATSRGPKNRGYGYTF. This sequence joins TRBV15 and TRBJ1-2; 7 nucleotides match TRBD1. The CDR3 sequence is 16 residues long. V gave up 1 base and J gave up 4 bases; unmatched junction bases: 9. Germline CDR1 LNHNV, CDR2 YYDKDF (reference sequence). Filled out from reference TRBV15 and TRBJ1-2, the complete variable domain reads DAMVIQNPRYQVTQFGKPVTLSCSQTLNHNVMYWYQQKSSQAPKLLFHYYDKDFNNEADTPDNFQSRRPNTSFCFLDIRSPGLGDTAMYLCATSRGPKNRGYGYTFGSGTRLTVV.

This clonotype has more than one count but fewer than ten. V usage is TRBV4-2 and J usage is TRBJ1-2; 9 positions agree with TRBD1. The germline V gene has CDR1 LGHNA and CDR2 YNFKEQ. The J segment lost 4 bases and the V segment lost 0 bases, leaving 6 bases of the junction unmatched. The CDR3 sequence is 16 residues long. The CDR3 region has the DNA TGTGCCAGCAGCCAAGAGACGACAGGGGGAACCTATGGCTACACCTTC. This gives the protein CASSQETTGGTYGYTF.

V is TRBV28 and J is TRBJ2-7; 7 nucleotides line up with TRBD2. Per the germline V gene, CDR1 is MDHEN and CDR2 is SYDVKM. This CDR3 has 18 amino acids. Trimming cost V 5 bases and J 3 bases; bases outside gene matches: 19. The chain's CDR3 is CASSHPPWYSGPIYEQYF. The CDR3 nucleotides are TGTGCCAGCAGTCATCCCCCGTGGTATAGCGGGCCCATCTACGAGCAGTACTTC.